This entry concerns a single TCR beta chain. The antigen it binds to is not known. This sample was taken from a study of cytomegalovirus exposure and HLA in healthy donors (dated by TCRdb to about 2017). Turning to the overall study: According to an earlier analysis of several hundred of the donors, about 179 million T cells yielded approximately 120 million unique TCR beta sequences and more than 250 Gb of sequence data. Donor age, sex, ethnicity and CMV serostatus were compiled together with the repertoire data. Rather than using new phenotypic data, the later analysis identified candidate immune exposures from TCR beta sequences and from how often those sequences occurred across donors. Every repertoire in the discovery cohort had been generated on one and the same sequencing platform. Roughly 300 gigabases of sequencing data and about 92 million unique TCR sequences made up an early release that covered under 750 HLA-typed donors. High-throughput TCR immunosequencing, statistical association of individual TCRs with disease status, and machine learning were combined to predict cytomegalovirus infection status. Typing coverage varied by locus: roughly 620-640 donors for A, B, C, DRB1 and DQB1; more than 500 for DQA1; 606 for DPA1; approximately 450 for DPB1. A later genetic analysis took genome-wide SNP genotypes for about three fifths of the 666 donors and used that subset as a discovery cohort. Several DR-DQ haplotypes were handled as single units for association and clustering, since linkage in the cohort was strong. Class I and class II HLA loci were covered by the typing at four-digit resolution. The study aimed to test whether signatures of past pathogen exposure could be identified by cataloging public T cell receptors. The study used immunosequencing to profile the T cell repertoires of under 700 subjects and linked those repertoires to cytomegalovirus serostatus. A separate validation cohort of approximately 130 different subjects was used in addition to the roughly 670-subject first cohort. On average, roughly 240,000 unique TCR beta nucleotide sequences were sequenced per donor among a few hundred genotyped donors of the cohort, with about 19% of those sequences being non-productive. An earlier analysis of around 540 of the donors applied high-throughput TCR beta sequencing to assess whether each TCR beta V gene segment acted as functional or pseudogenic. Of the roughly 430 genotyped donors, approximately 80% fell in the genetic ancestry cluster associated with self-reported Caucasian donors. To study patterns of TCR occurrence, a later analysis re-analyzed previously published TCR beta repertoires from several hundred donors and added high-resolution HLA genotyping. The paper as a whole reports these results and caveats: Sequencing depth was assumed to be roughly uniform across donors in the presence/absence analyses, though that assumption may not hold. Across donors, most TCR sequences were observed very rarely, whereas some public TCRs were present in many individuals. The 87-base-pair reads could not distinguish some IMGT-functional V segments, including TRBV6-2 and TRBV6-3, so those segments were excluded. A later analysis found that TCR association rates varied across HLA loci, with DRB1 alleles showing the most associated TCRs and HLA-C alleles the fewest. The sequencing pipeline was judged likely to have produced a cluster of highly shared sequence variants as a technical artifact. A further reported finding was that TCR beta sequences accurately predicted the HLA-A and HLA-B alleles for most subjects in the first cohort. In a later analysis, several top co-occurrence clusters were reported to appear linked to parvovirus B19, influenza, CMV and Epstein-Barr virus. Assigning TCR associations to individual alleles was difficult when HLA alleles, especially DR and DQ, strongly co-occurred. According to a later genetic analysis, donors in an Asian-associated ancestry cluster had fewer N-insertions in productive TCRs than the roughly 670-donor mean. Only TCR beta chains were sequenced in this cohort, and the absence of alpha or paired-chain data limited detectable features. The authors suggested that the approach could potentially be extended to other disease states and immunological phenotypes. Because counts were too low, seventeen rarely observed V segments, including chromosome 9 orphons, were excluded from the earlier analysis of 587 of the donors. In both the original and validation cohorts, the classifier was reported to diagnose cytomegalovirus status with high specificity and sensitivity. Broadly in line with IMGT annotations, most TCR beta V segments showed up in productive rearrangements about 87% or about 30% of the time in an earlier analysis of around 600 of the donors. In a later genetic analysis, a missense DCLRE1C variant was associated with V-gene and J-gene trimming of TCR beta chains, and the association was replicated in an independent cohort. Three of the identified cytomegalovirus-associated TCR beta chains were confirmed in vitro to be specific for cytomegalovirus antigens. Compared with equally common non-associated chains, HLA-associated TCR beta chains in a later analysis were more clonally expanded and had lower generation probabilities. HLA typing was unavailable for some donors at each locus, so association tests used only the typed subset. The study gave a list of 150 to 200 TCR beta chains associated with cytomegalovirus. According to a later analysis, most CMV-associated TCR beta chains appeared to be HLA-restricted, and the HLA associations seemed to be driven largely by CMV exposure. The only immune exposure information available for the cohort was CMV serostatus. In a later analysis, over 15,000 TCR beta sequences were associated with specific HLA alleles at a false discovery rate of 0.05. Linkage disequilibrium might explain the correlated functional status among segregating V segments, but an unknown experimental factor could not be excluded.

Trimming leaves V shorter by 0 bases and J shorter by 0 bases, with the junction holding 2 bases beyond the gene matches. The CDR1 and CDR2 encoded by the germline V gene are SGHNT and YENEEA. Spanning cysteine to phenylalanine, the CDR3 consists of 16 amino acids. CDR3 DNA is the only sequence kept; it has 48 bases, read in frame from the first base. The library was generated by the immunoSEQ multiplex PCR assay. For the multiplex PCR, a mixture combining 60 forward primers for TCR Vbeta segments and 13 reverse primers for TCR Jbeta segments was used. A multiplex PCR assay on genomic DNA amplified the CDR3 region of rearranged TCR beta genes. Amplified TCR beta libraries were sequenced as 87-base-pair reads on the Illumina HiSeq System. The paper's processing steps were these. In a later analysis, roughly 80 million unique TCR beta chains were counted across the 650 to 750 repertoires, and about 9.9 million of these chains were shared by at least two donors. To remove PCR and sequencing errors, raw reads were error-corrected and collapsed into unique sequences using a nearest-neighbor algorithm that merged closely related sequences. To assign V, D and J gene segments, CDR3 sequences were aligned to IMGT reference sequences. For a sequence to be retained, a match of at least six nucleotides to both a V gene segment and a J gene segment was required. Rearrangements were classified as productive when the CDR3 lacked stop codons and remained in frame with V and J, and all other rearrangements were classified as non-productive. Following IMGT convention, CDR3 was defined as the stretch from the second conserved V-encoded cysteine to the conserved J-encoded phenylalanine. In an earlier analysis of more than 550 of the donors, sequences lacking an unambiguous match to a single V gene segment were excluded. An earlier analysis of 450 to 650 of the donors called V segments functional above 56.7% productive rearrangements and segregating when the between-donor standard deviation exceeded 5%. To diagnose cytomegalovirus status from the catalog of TCR beta chain sequences, a statistical classification framework was built. In a later analysis, V and J genes were assigned by comparing TCR nucleotide sequences against IMGT/GENE-DB human TR gene sequences. In a later analysis, CDR3 sequences and most-parsimonious VDJ recombination scenarios were assigned using the TCRdist pipeline. A later analysis defined each TCR beta chain by its CDR3 amino acid sequence plus V-gene family, and excluded reads lacking a unique V-gene family. A later analysis removed roughly 590 highly shared, low-generation-probability nucleotide sequences to deal with suspected cross-contamination and a sequencing artifact. A later analysis calculated a clonal expansion index for each public chain from normalized within-repertoire ranks of inferred template counts. A later analysis computed generation probabilities with a VDJ recombination model fitted to out-of-frame rearrangements, and checked the results against IGoR. In a later analysis, hypergeometric tests were used to score TCR-TCR, TCR-HLA and TCR-CMV co-occurrence, with a repertoire-size bias correction applied to TCR pairs. To estimate false discovery rates, a later analysis permuted the HLA or CMV assignments 20 times. In a later analysis, co-occurring TCRs were grouped using DBSCAN, with TCRdist sequence similarity added in when clustering inside HLA-allele-positive subsets. Co-occurrence clustering excluded repertoires with fewer than 30,000 or more than 120,000 public chains, plus five with anomalous nucleotide sharing. TCRdb stores this immuneACCESS table with in-frame sequences only. Part of the clones is absent; in the studies checked, under half of the shortfall reflects unresolved V genes, and no reason is known for the rest. V and J calls and clone size come straight from that table; D and trimming were deduced from the DNA. The table held for this sample gives roughly 90,000 clones. Of the sample, 15% falls within the top ten clones.

The cohort consisted of 650 to 850 healthy bone marrow donors. Cohort members were all nominally healthy when sampled, although unrecorded immune exposures were likely present. The donor was CMV seropositive and was included in the group of about 290 seropositive cohort members. Every donor gave a peripheral blood sample, and the peripheral blood mononuclear cells from that sample were used for TCR beta sequencing. The Qiagen DNeasy Blood Extraction Kit was used to extract genomic DNA from the blood cell samples. The V and J segments used are TRBV11-3 and TRBJ2-1; 7 junctional bases match TRBD2. Sequenced sample: PBMCs. The TCR originated in a man aged 50 to 60 in good health and CMV-seropositive. CDR3 reads: CASSLDAGVSYNEQFF. The DNA reads TGTGCCAGCAGCTTAGACGCGGGAGTCTCCTACAATGAGCAGTTCTTC.